This T cell receptor beta chain was sequenced for a study of cytomegalovirus exposure and HLA in healthy donors (dated by TCRdb to about 2017). Context from the whole study: An earlier analysis of roughly 610 of the donors reported 276 Gb of sequence data and 117 million unique TCR beta sequences obtained from 150 million to 200 million T cells. An early release covering roughly 640 HLA-typed donors comprised approximately 290 gigabases of sequencing data and approximately 85 million unique TCR sequences. Among the roughly 390 genotyped donors, around 81% belonged to the genetic ancestry cluster associated with self-reported Caucasian donors. The aim of the study was to test whether cataloging public T cell receptors could identify signatures of past pathogen exposure. The T cell repertoires of under 750 subjects were profiled by immunosequencing and related to cytomegalovirus serostatus. In addition to the first cohort of 650 to 750 subjects, a separate validation cohort of some 120 different subjects was used. To predict cytomegalovirus infection status, the study brought together high-throughput TCR immunosequencing, statistical association of individual TCRs with disease status, and machine learning. A later analysis re-analyzed previously published TCR beta repertoires from 666 donors and added high-resolution HLA genotyping to study TCR occurrence patterns. Rather than using new phenotypic data, the later analysis identified candidate immune exposures from TCR beta sequences and from how often those sequences occurred across donors. An earlier analysis of some 600 of the donors applied high-throughput TCR beta sequencing to assess whether each TCR beta V gene segment acted as functional or pseudogenic. Donor age, sex, ethnicity and CMV serostatus were compiled together with the repertoire data. In a later genetic analysis, genome-wide SNP genotypes for about 65% of the 666 donors were used, and that subset was treated as a discovery cohort. All discovery cohort repertoires had been generated using a single sequencing platform. HLA typing included class I and class II loci at four-digit resolution. Typing coverage varied by locus: about 629-640 donors for A, B, C, DRB1 and DQB1; some 520 for DQA1; more than 600 for DPA1; approximately 490 for DPB1. A handful of DR-DQ haplotypes were handled as single units for association and clustering because linkage in the cohort was strong. Among 300 to 500 genotyped donors of the cohort, an average of about 220,000 unique TCR beta nucleotide sequences was sequenced per donor, of which about 18% were non-productive. What the research found in general, with its limitations: A further reported finding was that TCR beta sequences accurately predicted the HLA-A and HLA-B alleles for most subjects in the first cohort. Because counts were too low, about 15 rarely observed V segments, including chromosome 9 orphons, were left out of the earlier analysis of a few hundred of the donors. Correlated functional status among segregating V segments might be attributable to linkage disequilibrium, but an unknown experimental factor could not be ruled out. A cluster of highly shared sequence variants was judged likely to represent a technical artifact of the sequencing pipeline. Assigning TCR associations to individual alleles was difficult when HLA alleles, especially DR and DQ, strongly co-occurred. The presence/absence analyses assumed that sequencing depth was roughly uniform across donors, and that assumption may not be true. A few of the identified cytomegalovirus-associated TCR beta chains were confirmed in vitro to be specific for cytomegalovirus antigens. CMV serostatus was the only immune exposure information available for the cohort. In an earlier analysis of a few hundred of the donors, most TCR beta V segments were observed in productive rearrangements about 87% or about 30% of the time, broadly matching IMGT annotations. According to the authors, the approach could potentially be generalized to other disease states and immunological phenotypes. According to a later analysis, TCR association rates differed among HLA loci, with DRB1 alleles showing the most associated TCRs and HLA-C alleles showing the fewest. Because the 87-base-pair reads could not distinguish some IMGT-functional V segments, including TRBV6-2 and TRBV6-3, those segments were excluded. A later analysis reported that several top co-occurrence clusters appeared linked to parvovirus B19, influenza, CMV and Epstein-Barr virus. The cohort was sequenced for TCR beta chains only, and without alpha or paired-chain data the features that could be detected were limited. Compared with the approximately 670-donor mean, donors in an Asian-associated ancestry cluster had fewer N-insertions in productive TCRs, according to a later genetic analysis. In the study, some 160 TCR beta chains were listed as associated with cytomegalovirus. V-gene and J-gene trimming of TCR beta chains was associated with a missense DCLRE1C variant in a later genetic analysis, and the association was replicated in an independent cohort. In a later analysis, HLA-associated TCR beta chains were found to be more clonally expanded and to have lower generation probabilities than equally common non-associated chains. Because some donors lacked HLA typing at each locus, the association tests relied only on the typed subset. Across donors, most TCR sequences were observed very rarely, whereas some public TCRs were present in many individuals. Cytomegalovirus status was reported to be diagnosed by the classifier with high specificity and sensitivity in both the original and validation cohorts. According to a later analysis, most CMV-associated TCR beta chains appeared to be HLA-restricted, and the HLA associations seemed to be driven largely by CMV exposure. In a later analysis, around 15,000 TCR beta sequences were associated with specific HLA alleles at a false discovery rate of 0.05.

The cohort was made up of several hundred healthy bone marrow donors. At the time of sampling, every cohort member was nominally healthy, though immune exposures that went unrecorded were likely present. The donor tested CMV seronegative and was one of the 352 seronegative cohort members. A peripheral blood sample was collected from each donor, and TCR beta sequencing was performed on peripheral blood mononuclear cells. Genomic DNA extraction from the blood cell samples was performed with the Qiagen DNeasy Blood Extraction Kit. Via the germline V gene, CDR1 is MRHNA and CDR2 SNTAGT. There are 16 amino acids in the CDR3, from cysteine to phenylalanine inclusive. Only the CDR3 part of the read is kept: 48 bases, read in frame from the first base. Unmatched junction bases come to 5, with V trimmed by 4 bases and J by 0 bases. Notes on this clone: No cognate antigen has been identified for it. No base-level quality is on record; no much larger clone is a single base apart.

The receptor library was made with the immunoSEQ multiplex PCR assay. A mixture of 60 forward primers for TCR Vbeta segments and 13 reverse primers for TCR Jbeta segments was used in the multiplex PCR. Amplification of the CDR3 region of rearranged TCR beta genes was performed with a multiplex PCR assay on genomic DNA. On the Illumina HiSeq System, the amplified TCR beta libraries were sequenced as 87-base-pair reads. The study's processing was this. A later analysis counted some 80 million unique TCR beta chains across the 550 to 700 repertoires, and approximately 11 million of these chains were shared by at least two donors. Raw reads were error-corrected and collapsed into unique sequences by a nearest-neighbor algorithm in which closely related sequences were merged to remove PCR and sequencing errors. To assign V, D and J gene segments, CDR3 sequences were aligned to IMGT reference sequences. For a sequence to be retained, a match of at least six nucleotides to both a V gene segment and a J gene segment was required. Rearrangements were classified as productive when the CDR3 lacked stop codons and remained in frame with V and J, and all other rearrangements were classified as non-productive. CDR3 was defined according to IMGT convention as the region running from the second conserved V-encoded cysteine to the conserved J-encoded phenylalanine. In an earlier analysis of 587 of the donors, sequences lacking an unambiguous match to a single V gene segment were excluded. In an earlier analysis of approximately 500 of the donors, a V segment was called functional when productive rearrangements were above 56.7%, and segregating when the standard deviation between donors exceeded 5%. A statistical classification framework was developed to diagnose cytomegalovirus status using the catalog of TCR beta chain sequences. A later analysis assigned V and J genes by comparing TCR nucleotide sequences with IMGT/GENE-DB human TR gene sequences. A later analysis assigned CDR3 sequences and most-parsimonious VDJ recombination scenarios with the TCRdist pipeline. In a later analysis, each TCR beta chain was defined by its CDR3 amino acid sequence together with its V-gene family, and reads without a unique V-gene family were excluded. A later analysis removed 550 to 700 highly shared, low-generation-probability nucleotide sequences to deal with suspected cross-contamination and a sequencing artifact. For each public chain, a later analysis derived a clonal expansion index from normalized ranks of inferred template counts within each repertoire. A later analysis computed generation probabilities with a VDJ recombination model fitted to out-of-frame rearrangements, and checked the results against IGoR. In a later analysis, hypergeometric tests were used to score TCR-TCR, TCR-HLA and TCR-CMV co-occurrence, with a repertoire-size bias correction applied to TCR pairs. A later analysis estimated false discovery rates by permuting HLA or CMV assignments 20 times. A later analysis grouped co-occurring TCRs with DBSCAN, adding TCRdist sequence similarity when clustering within HLA-allele-positive subsets. Repertoires with fewer than 30,000 or more than 120,000 public chains were left out of co-occurrence clustering, as were about 5 repertoires with anomalous nucleotide sharing. TCRdb re-hosts the immuneACCESS table, in-frame sequences only. Its copies lack some clones; in the studies checked, an unresolved V gene accounts for under half of them, and the cause for the rest is not known. V, J and clone size are taken as reported in that table, and D and trimming were inferred from the DNA itself. In this sample the table shows about 150,000 clones, roughly four fifths of which occur a single time. The ten top clones hold over 1.3% of the sample.

The chain couples TRBV6-4 to TRBJ2-2; 7 nucleotides in the junction match TRBD2. This TCR was recovered from a man younger than 35 in good health and CMV-seronegative. The specimen was PBMCs. In nucleotides, the sequence is TGTGCCAGCAGTGGGGCTAGCGGAGCGAACACCGGGGAGCTGTTTTTT. It is translated as CASSGASGANTGELFF.